This T cell receptor beta chain was sequenced for a study of cytomegalovirus exposure and HLA in healthy donors. Primers: 60 Vbeta forward and 13 Jbeta reverse. Repertoires were generated with immunoSEQ multiplex PCR, while TCRdb's copy carries only in-frame clones and drops some. This table holds about 210,000 clones, 86% found once. Study conclusions and caveats: A later analysis found that most CMV-associated TCR beta chains appeared HLA-restricted. Previously analyzed data showed that most TCR beta V segments were productive at a frequency of about 87% or about 30%.

Notes on this clone: The target antigen is unknown.

Germline V gene lookup returns CDR1 SEHNR and CDR2 FQNEAQ (reference sequence). V shed 4 bases and J shed 0 bases, with 6 bases lying between them. There are 13 residues in the CDR3. Specimen: PBMCs. The chain carries TRBV7-9 and TRBJ1-2, with D perhaps TRBD1 (5 bases). This receptor was identified in a woman under 40 in good health and CMV-seronegative. The DNA of the CDR3 is TGTGCCAGCAGCTCGACAGCTAACTATGGCTACACCTTC. Its protein is CASSSTANYGYTF.